The 21 T cell receptor beta chains reported below all come from one sample, sequenced in a study of early stage breast cancer tumors. The data were produced by immunoSEQ multiplex PCR, yet TCRdb's version contains in-frame clones alone and is incomplete. The sample yields fewer than 15,000 clones, roughly 80% seen once. The specimen was normal breast tissue next to the tumor. The receptors stem from a person under 45 with breast cancer.

The chain joins TRBV19 to TRBJ1-2; possibly TRBD1 for D (6 bases). The CDR3 runs to 15 residues. V lost 4 bases to trimming and J lost 3 bases, with 15 bases between them. Germline lookup yields CDR1 LNHDA and CDR2 SQIVND (reference sequence). CDR3 coding DNA: TGTGCCAGTAGTACCTCCAGGGGAAGTCACTATGGCTACACCTTC. This gives the protein CASSTSRGSHYGYTF.

The chain couples TRBV2 to TRBJ1-2, with D possibly being TRBD1 (6 bases). Germline V gives CDR1 SNHLY, CDR2 FYNNEI. V was clipped by 8 bases and J by 4 bases, with 17 bases between them. This CDR3 region has 14 residues. The DNA of the CDR3 is TGTGCCAGCCGGCCGGATACAGGGCGCTATGGCTACACCTTC. Translating gives CASRPDTGRYGYTF.

This chain uses TRBV18 with TRBJ2-1; 7 nucleotides line up with TRBD2. CDR3 length: 15 residues. Germline lookup yields CDR1 KGHSH and CDR2 LQKENI. The V gene end was trimmed by 4 bases and the J gene end by 1 base; junction bases not matched to a gene: 4. This CDR3 is CASSRDYKSYNEQFF. CDR3 sequence (DNA): TGTGCCAGCTCACGGGACTACAAATCCTACAATGAGCAGTTCTTC.

This clone was found once. The V gene is TRBV4-2, the J gene TRBJ2-5; the D gene is possibly TRBD2 (6 bases). Germline CDR1 LGHNA, CDR2 YNFKEQ. The CDR3 has 13 amino acids. The V and J ends lost 4 bases and 5 bases respectively, with 11 bases between them. CDR3 sequence: CASSLEGEETQYF. The CDR3 DNA reads as TGTGCCAGCAGCCTGGAGGGTGAGGAGACCCAGTACTTC.

Only one count was recorded for this clone. This chain uses TRBV5-6 with TRBJ2-5; 9 bases fit TRBD1. Germline CDR1 is SGHDT and CDR2 is YYEEEE. V lost 4 bases to trimming and J lost 5 bases; unmatched junction nucleotides: 9. The CDR3 spans 15 residues. The CDR3 here is CASSGTGQGEETQYF. For the CDR3, the DNA is TGTGCCAGCAGCGGAACGGGACAGGGAGAGGAGACCCAGTACTTC.

The genes are TRBV2 and TRBJ2-3; 12 positions agree with TRBD2. Germline lookup yields CDR1 SNHLY and CDR2 FYNNEI. The ends lost 8 bases at V and 4 bases at J; junction bases unmatched: 10. The CDR3 sequence is 16 residues long. CDR3 DNA sequence: TGTGCCAGCCAAATGGGACTAGCGGGCCAACCAGATACGCAGTATTTT. This codes for CASQMGLAGQPDTQYF.

The chain joins TRBV5-1 to TRBJ1-6; no firm D call. Trimming removed 0 bases from V and 3 bases from J, with 10 bases in between. The CDR3 totals 16 residues. CDR1 is SGHRS and CDR2 is YFSETQ in the germline V gene. CDR3 coding DNA: TGCGCCAGCAGCTTGGCTGGGGAAAGCTATAATTCACCCCTCCACTTT. Protein sequence: CASSLAGESYNSPLHF.

The CDR3 nucleotides are TGTGCCAGCTCTCGGTCTAGCACAGATACGCAGTATTTT. This sequence encodes CASSRSSTDTQYF. This chain connects TRBV18 to TRBJ2-3; D unresolved. The CDR3 loop spans 13 amino acids. The V end was cut by 6 bases, the J end by 0 bases, with 7 bases between. In germline, CDR1 is KGHSH, CDR2 LQKENI.

The DNA for the CDR3 is TGTGCCAGCAGTAGGACCCTTGGGAGCTACACCTTC. Its translation: CASSRTLGSYTF. The chain links TRBV2 to TRBJ1-2; D is unresolved. V lost 5 bases and J 9 bases, leaving 13 bases between the germline ends. The CDR3 is made up of 12 amino acids. Per the germline V gene, CDR1 is SNHLY and CDR2 is FYNNEI.

The chain combines TRBV27 with TRBJ2-1, with D perhaps TRBD2 (5 bases). The CDR3 runs 15 residues. CDR1 and CDR2 (germline): MNHEY, SMNVEV (reference sequence). V shed 7 bases and J shed 2 bases, with 15 bases lying between them. The CDR3 loop is CASKSPGFTYNEQFF. The DNA of the CDR3 is TGTGCCAGCAAAAGTCCGGGATTCACCTACAATGAGCAGTTCTTC.

This clone has just a few counts. The chain has TRBV19 and TRBJ1-3, with D tentatively TRBD1 (6 bases). Germline-derived CDR1 and CDR2 are LNHDA and SQIVND (reference sequence). Trimming left V 4 bases short and J 4 bases short, with 11 bases between. The length of the CDR3 is 14 residues. The CDR3 DNA sequence: TGTGCCAGTAGTACCCACAGGGTCGGAAACACCATATATTTT. It specifies CASSTHRVGNTIYF.

The V gene is TRBV19, the J gene TRBJ1-2, with a tentative D call TRBD1 (5 bases). V lost 2 bases and J 3 bases, leaving 13 bases between the germline ends. Germline V gene sequence: CDR1 LNHDA, CDR2 SQIVND (reference sequence). This CDR3 comprises 15 residues. The CDR3 DNA is TGTGCCAGTAGTATATCCCCCCTAGGGGACTATGGCTACACCTTC. As protein: CASSISPLGDYGYTF.

V and J are TRBV19 and TRBJ2-1; 8 positions match TRBD2. The CDR3 extends over 14 amino acids. The V segment lost 9 bases and the J segment 8 bases; nucleotides outside the gene matches: 12. Per the germline V gene, CDR1 is LNHDA and CDR2 is SQIVND (reference sequence). CDR3 coding DNA: TGTGCCAGCGCCGGGGGGGTGGAGTCTGATGAGCAGTTCTTC. Protein sequence: CASAGGVESDEQFF.

The chain has TRBV9 and TRBJ1-2; no definite D call. In germline, CDR1 is SGDLS, CDR2 YYNGEE. V was clipped by 3 bases and J by 6 bases, with 9 bases between them. There are 12 residues in the CDR3. The CDR3 loop reads CASSGRGDGYTF. CDR3 nucleotide sequence: TGTGCCAGCAGCGGACGAGGTGATGGCTACACCTTC.

This clone came up a few times. The rearrangement uses TRBV11-2 and TRBJ2-7; 9 nucleotides align to TRBD1. Germline assignment: CDR1 SGHAT and CDR2 FQNNGV. The CDR3 is 14 amino acids. V was clipped by 4 bases and J by 5 bases; unmatched bases: 6. CDR3 in DNA: TGTGCCAGCAGCTCCCCGACAGGGGGGGACGAGCAGTACTTC. It codes for CASSSPTGGDEQYF.

This chain joins TRBV11-1 and TRBJ2-1; D perhaps matches TRBD2 (6 bases). There are 14 residues in the CDR3. Germline V CDR1 and CDR2: SGHAT, FQDESV (reference sequence). The V end was cut by 4 bases, the J end by 9 bases, with 16 bases between. CDR3 amino acids: CASSSTREDAEQFF. DNA of the CDR3: TGTGCCAGCAGCTCAACTAGGGAGGACGCTGAGCAGTTCTTC.

The chain links TRBV4-1 to TRBJ1-5, with D unclear. In germline, CDR1 is MGHRA, CDR2 YSYEKL. The CDR3 contains 13 residues. The V and J ends lost 0 bases and 6 bases respectively, with 6 bases between them. CDR3 DNA: TGCGCCAGCAGCCAAGAAACCAGTCAGCCCCAGCATTTT. Its protein product is CASSQETSQPQHF.

The chain is built from TRBV2 and TRBJ2-7; 12 nucleotides agree with TRBD2. With 8 bases clipped from V and 8 bases from J, the junction kept 16 bases outside the gene matches. There are 16 residues in the CDR3. Germline V gives CDR1 SNHLY, CDR2 FYNNEI. CDR3: CASLLEGLAGPEKQYF. The CDR3 DNA is TGTGCCAGCCTGTTGGAGGGACTAGCGGGTCCCGAGAAGCAGTACTTC.

The chain recombines TRBV5-1 with TRBJ2-7; a possible D gene is TRBD2 (6 bases). This CDR3 has 14 amino acids. Germline assignment: CDR1 SGHRS and CDR2 YFSETQ. The V gene lost 0 bases and the J gene lost 7 bases, with 14 bases spanning the gap. The CDR3, as DNA: TGCGCCAGCAGCTTGGTACGGGAGCCTGGAGAGCAGTACTTC. It translates to CASSLVREPGEQYF.

This rearrangement joins TRBV11-2 to TRBJ2-1; TRBD2 agrees at 14 bases. Germline CDR1 reads SGHAT; CDR2 reads FQNNGV. The V segment lost 3 bases and the J segment 0 bases; nucleotides outside the gene matches: 7. There are 19 residues in the CDR3. The CDR3 coding sequence is TGTGCCAGCAGCTTGCGACTAGCGGGAGGGCGGAGCTCCTACAATGAGCAGTTCTTC. Protein product: CASSLRLAGGRSSYNEQFF.

The chain links TRBV7-9 to TRBJ1-5; D is ambiguous. The CDR3 length is 15 residues. Trimming stripped 5 bases from V and 5 bases from J, with 16 bases between. Germline-derived CDR1 and CDR2 are SEHNR and FQNEAQ (reference sequence). The CDR3 spells CASSGEGTLDQPQHF. The CDR3 region has the DNA TGTGCCAGCAGCGGCGAGGGAACCTTAGATCAGCCCCAGCATTTT.